This TCR beta chain appears in the sequencing data of a study of blood T cell repertoires in COVID-19. Turning to the study itself: COVID-19 samples from acute and convalescent phases originated in the United States, Italy and Spain. Sources were T cells, B-cell-depleted T cells, or PBMCs; the material itself was cDNA or gDNA.

The CDR3 is made up of 13 amino acids. Germline CDR1 LNHDA, CDR2 SQIVND (reference sequence). Trimming took off 6 bases at V and 8 bases at J, with 13 bases between the two ends. Original methodology: Estimated nucleated cell counts came from reference gene primer amplification. Using immunoSEQ multiplex PCR, the repertoire was profiled, and TCRdb retains in-frame clones only, with some absent. The D gene and trimming were derived from the DNA, and the V and J assignments and clone size from that table. The sample includes tens of thousands of clones, roughly 90% seen only once; the top ten take around a quarter.

Sequencing was done on a sample of peripheral blood. The chain employs TRBV19 and TRBJ1-4; D is ambiguous. The sequence was collected from a man aged 50 or older with active or convalescent COVID-19. CDR3 sequence: CASSPDGEEKLFF. Here the CDR3 DNA reads TGTGCCAGTAGCCCGGACGGGGAAGAAAAACTGTTTTTT.